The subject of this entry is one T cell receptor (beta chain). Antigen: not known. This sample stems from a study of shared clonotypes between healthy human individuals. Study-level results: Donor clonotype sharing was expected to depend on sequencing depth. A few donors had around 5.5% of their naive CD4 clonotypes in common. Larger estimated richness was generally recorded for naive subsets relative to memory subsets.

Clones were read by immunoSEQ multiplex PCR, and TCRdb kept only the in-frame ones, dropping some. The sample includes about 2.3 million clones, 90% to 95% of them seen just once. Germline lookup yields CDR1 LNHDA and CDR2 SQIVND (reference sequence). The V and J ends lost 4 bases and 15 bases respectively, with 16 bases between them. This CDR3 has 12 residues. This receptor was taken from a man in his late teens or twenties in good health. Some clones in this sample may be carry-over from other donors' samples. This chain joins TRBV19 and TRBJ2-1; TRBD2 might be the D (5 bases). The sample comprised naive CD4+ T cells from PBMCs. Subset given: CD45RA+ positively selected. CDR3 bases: TGTGCCAGTAGTAATGACCGCGAGAGGGTGTTCTTC. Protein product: CASSNDRERVFF.